Listed below are T cell receptor beta chains from one sample, sequenced in a study of identical twins' blood T cells. TCRdb recomputed calls from the 5' RACE reads with MiXCR, one row per CDR3 protein. Of fewer than 450,000 distinct CDR3 sequences in the sample, 28% are singletons; the top ten hold around 5.6%. The sample comprised PBMCs. Receptors originate from a woman between 18 and 49 years old in good health. Each CDR3 is given with its conserved first and last residue. D genes are given only for firm matches. Rows give clone size only sometimes, using once, few, many, or a class for an expanded clone.

d_call	clone_size	v_call	j_call	cdr3_nt	cdr3_aa
TRBD2	many	TRBV20-1	TRBJ2-3	TGCAGTGCTAGAAAAACCGGGACTAGTCCCGATACGCAGTATTTT	CSARKTGTSPDTQYF
NA	many	TRBV28	TRBJ1-1	TGTGCCAGCAGGCCTCGGGCGCCAGTTGAAGCTTTCTTT	CASRPRAPVEAFF
NA	many	TRBV29-1	TRBJ1-5	TGCAGCGTTGGAGGGGCCAATCAGCCCCAGCATTTT	CSVGGANQPQHF
NA	few	TRBV23-1	TRBJ2-2	TGCGCCAGCGAGGGAGTAGTCCGGGAGCTGTTTTTT	CASEGVVRELFF
NA	few	TRBV20-1	TRBJ2-3	TGCAGTGCTGTGGGGAAAATCGGACTCCCCTCTAGCACAGATACGCAGTATTTT	CSAVGKIGLPSSTDTQYF
TRBD2	few	TRBV18	TRBJ2-3	TGTGCCAGCTCACCAACGGGGGGTCTGGTGGATACGCAGTATTTT	CASSPTGGLVDTQYF
NA	few	TRBV7-9	TRBJ2-2	TGTGCCAGCAGCTTGGTTGAGTCCGGGGAGCTGTTTTTT	CASSLVESGELFF
NA	once	TRBV27	TRBJ1-3	TGTGCCAGCAGACTAGGAGGGAGCTCTGGAAACACCATATATTTT	CASRLGGSSGNTIYF
NA	NA	TRBV27	TRBJ1-1	TGTGCCAGCAGTTTAGGGGCAAACAGGGTAACTTTCTTT	CASSLGANRVTFF
TRBD2	NA	TRBV28	TRBJ2-5	TGTGCCAGCAGCCTTGGTCGACTAGCGGGAGAGACCCAGTACTTC	CASSLGRLAGETQYF
NA	NA	TRBV12-5	TRBJ1-2	TGTGCTAGTGGTTTGGGGACAGTCGGTGGCTACACCTTC	CASGLGTVGGYTF
NA	NA	TRBV29-1	TRBJ2-1	TGCAGCGGAGAGGGGCATGGCACCGATGAGCAGTTCTTC	CSGEGHGTDEQFF
NA	NA	TRBV7-9	TRBJ2-2	TGTGCCAGCAGCTTGTCGATCTTCGCGAACACCGGGGAGCTGTTTTTT	CASSLSIFANTGELFF
TRBD2	NA	TRBV10-3	TRBJ2-3	TGTGCCATCCAAAGCGGGGGAAAAGATACGCAGTATTTT	CAIQSGGKDTQYF
NA	NA	TRBV28	TRBJ2-7	TGTGCCAGCAGTTTCATAGGGCAGGACTACGAGCAGTACTTC	CASSFIGQDYEQYF
NA	few	TRBV11-2	TRBJ2-1	TGTGCCAGCAGCTTATTGACACATCGAACCTCCTACAATGAGCAGTTCTTC	CASSLLTHRTSYNEQFF
NA	few	TRBV10-2	TRBJ1-1	TGCGCCAGCAGTACCTCGCGGACCCGCACTGAAGCTTTCTTT	CASSTSRTRTEAFF
NA	once	TRBV4-3	TRBJ1-1	TGCGCCAGCAGCCCTAGACGTCTCATGAACACTGAAGCTTTCTTT	CASSPRRLMNTEAFF
NA	NA	TRBV7-9	TRBJ1-1	TGTGCCAGCAGCGCCGTAGCTGAAGCTTTCTTT	CASSAVAEAFF
NA	NA	TRBV27	TRBJ1-5	TGTGCCTGCCGGGAGGGGAGCAATCAGCCCCAGCATTTT	CACREGSNQPQHF
NA	NA	TRBV6-1	TRBJ1-1	TGTGCCAACTTTTTCATGGGGGGGGACACTGAAGCTTTCTTT	CANFFMGGDTEAFF
TRBD2	many	TRBV29-1	TRBJ2-3	TGCAGCGGAGGTGGGGGGGATCTAACAGATACGCAGTATTTT	CSGGGGDLTDTQYF
TRBD1	NA	TRBV9	TRBJ1-4	TGTGCCAGCAGCGTAGAGTTAGGGGGCGAAAAACTGTTTTTT	CASSVELGGEKLFF
NA	many	TRBV9	TRBJ1-2	TGTGCCAGCACCCGCCAGACAGGACAGTATGGCTACACCTTC	CASTRQTGQYGYTF
NA	NA	TRBV7-8	TRBJ2-3	TGTGCCAGCAGCTTGAGAGTAAATACGCAGTATTTT	CASSLRVNTQYF
NA	NA	TRBV9	TRBJ2-3	TGTGCCAGCAGCCCCCTCATCACAGATACGCAGTATTTT	CASSPLITDTQYF
NA	many	TRBV6-6	TRBJ1-1	TGTGCCAGCAGGCCGGGCGGGAACACTGAAGCTTTCTTT	CASRPGGNTEAFF
TRBD2	NA	TRBV11-1	TRBJ2-5	TGTGCCAGCAGCTTCTACAGCGGGGGCAGAGAGACCCAGTACTTC	CASSFYSGGRETQYF
NA	NA	TRBV20-1	TRBJ1-1	TGCAGTGCCCGCGCAGGGGCGGGGAACGCTGAAGCTTTCTTT	CSARAGAGNAEAFF
NA	NA	TRBV27	TRBJ2-5	TGTGCCAGCAAAGGGGCCGAGGAGACCCAGTACTTC	CASKGAEETQYF
NA	NA	TRBV5-1	TRBJ1-2	TGCGCCAGCAGCTTGGAGAGCGGCAACTATGGCTACACCTTC	CASSLESGNYGYTF
NA	NA	TRBV10-3	TRBJ2-1	TGTGCCATCAGTGAGCCCGGGACTCCAAACAATGAGCAGTTCTTC	CAISEPGTPNNEQFF
NA	many	TRBV29-1	TRBJ1-5	TGCAGCGTCTGGGACGGCAATCAGCCCCAGCATTTT	CSVWDGNQPQHF
NA	few	TRBV5-1	TRBJ2-1	TGCGCCAGCAGCTTCATACGGGGGGCCAATGAGCAGTTCTTC	CASSFIRGANEQFF
NA	once	TRBV7-9	TRBJ2-1	TGTGCCAGCAGCGTGGACAGAGGCGGAGGGAAGTTCTTC	CASSVDRGGGKFF
NA	few	TRBV10-3	TRBJ1-1	TGTGCCACTAGGGCGGGGACTGGGAACACTGAAGCTTTCTTT	CATRAGTGNTEAFF
NA	few	TRBV6-2/TRBV6-3	TRBJ2-1	TGTGCCAGCAGTTATCAGGACTACTACTCCTACAATGAGCAGTTCTTC	CASSYQDYYSYNEQFF
NA	NA	TRBV7-2	TRBJ1-6	TGTGCCAGCAGCTTACGGGACGGTAATTCACCCCTCCACTTT	CASSLRDGNSPLHF
TRBD2	NA	TRBV11-2	TRBJ2-3	TGTGCCAGCAGCTTAGAGGCTGCGGGAGCAGATACGCAGTATTTT	CASSLEAAGADTQYF
TRBD2	few	TRBV20-1	TRBJ2-3	TGCAGTGCAGTTAGCGGGGGGGATAGCACAGATACGCAGTATTTT	CSAVSGGDSTDTQYF
TRBD2	NA	TRBV7-2	TRBJ2-2	TGTGCCAGACCGGGAGGGCAATTCACCGGGGAGCTGTTTTTT	CARPGGQFTGELFF
TRBD2	once	TRBV12-3/TRBV12-4	TRBJ2-7	TGTGCCAGCGCTCCATGGTCATGGGAGGGCGAGCAGTACTTC	CASAPWSWEGEQYF
NA	NA	TRBV5-1	TRBJ1-2	TGCGCCAGCAGGTCCGGCGAGAAAAATGGCTACACCTTC	CASRSGEKNGYTF
TRBD2	few	TRBV11-2	TRBJ2-1	TGTGCCAGCAGCTTACTGGGCGGGACTAGCGCTTACAATGAGCAGTTCTTC	CASSLLGGTSAYNEQFF
NA	few	TRBV12-3/TRBV12-4	TRBJ1-1	TGTGCCAGCACCAAGGGGCCCACTGAAGCTTTCTTT	CASTKGPTEAFF
NA	NA	TRBV7-2	TRBJ1-5	TGTGCCAGCAGCTTTCAGGCGACTAACAATCAGCCCCAGCATTTT	CASSFQATNNQPQHF
NA	NA	TRBV29-1	TRBJ1-5	TGCAGCGCCGCGGACTTGGATCAGCCCCAGCATTTT	CSAADLDQPQHF
TRBD2	NA	TRBV7-9	TRBJ2-1	TGTGCCAGCAGCTTGGAGGGACTAGCGGGAGGATACAATGAGCAGTTCTTC	CASSLEGLAGGYNEQFF